A selection of T cell receptor beta chains follows, all from one sample in a study of blood T cell repertoires in COVID-19. Profiling relied on immunoSEQ multiplex PCR, and the TCRdb table lists in-frame clones only, not all of them. Here the sample spans some 50,000 clones, around 87% being singletons. What was sequenced was peripheral blood. These receptors were collected from a man in his fifties with active COVID-19. CDR3s include the opening cysteine and the closing phenylalanine or tryptophan. Fields, in order: J gene, V gene, CDR3 length, D gene, clone size, CDR3 protein, CDR3 DNA. The D gene is left open where the match is weak. The size field is filled for only some rows; it gives once, few, many or a size class.

TRBJ1-1 TRBV5-1 14 NA NA CASSFGQSGTEAFF TGCGCCAGCAGCTTTGGTCAGTCGGGCACTGAAGCTTTCTTT
TRBJ2-7 TRBV9 15 TRBD1 NA CASSVRTGISHEQYF TGTGCCAGCAGCGTCCGGACAGGGATCTCCCACGAGCAGTACTTC
TRBJ2-1 TRBV9 15 NA NA CASSAQGQGYNEQFF TGTGCCAGCAGCGCTCAGGGGCAGGGCTACAATGAGCAGTTCTTC
TRBJ2-1 TRBV28 15 NA NA CASSSYPAHDNEQFF TGTGCCAGCAGCTCCTATCCAGCGCATGACAATGAGCAGTTCTTC
TRBJ1-2 TRBV7-9 12 NA NA CASSFSGVGYTF TGTGCCAGCAGCTTCTCAGGGGTTGGCTACACCTTC
TRBJ2-3 TRBV7-9 16 TRBD1 NA CASSFWTGGATDTQYF TGTGCCAGCAGCTTTTGGACAGGGGGCGCGACAGATACGCAGTATTTT
TRBJ1-2 TRBV14 15 NA few CASSQALGDALGYTF TGTGCCAGCAGCCAAGCCCTAGGCGATGCTTTGGGCTACACCTTC
TRBJ2-1 TRBV7-2 14 NA NA CASSFQGRFYEQFF TGTGCCAGCAGCTTCCAGGGAAGGTTCTATGAGCAGTTCTTC
TRBJ2-3 TRBV6-6 16 NA NA CASSQEVAGGTDTQYF TGTGCCAGCAGTCAGGAGGTGGCCGGGGGCACAGATACGCAGTATTTT
TRBJ2-1 TRBV24-1 13 NA NA CATSRAGTNEQFF TGTGCCACCAGTCGGGCGGGGACCAATGAGCAGTTCTTC
TRBJ1-2 TRBV3-1/TRBV3-2 13 TRBD1 few CASSGQGSYGYTF TGTGCCAGCAGTGGACAGGGGAGCTATGGCTACACCTTC
TRBJ1-2 TRBV9 13 NA once CASHSTVDYGYTF TGTGCCAGCCATTCCACAGTGGACTATGGCTACACCTTC
TRBJ1-2 TRBV4-2 17 TRBD1 NA CASSQDDRQGFGSGYTF TGTGCCAGCAGCCAAGACGACCGACAGGGGTTTGGGTCGGGCTACACCTTC
TRBJ2-3 TRBV5-1 18 NA NA CASSGQGRTAGSTDTQYF TGCGCCAGCAGCGGCCAGGGGAGGACAGCGGGAAGCACAGATACGCAGTATTTT
TRBJ2-3 TRBV24-1 13 TRBD1 once CATSEPGQVFQYF TGTGCCACCAGTGAGCCGGGACAGGTGTTTCAGTATTTT
TRBJ1-3 TRBV19 18 NA NA CASSSHGQTSYSGNTIYF TGTGCCAGTAGTTCTCACGGACAGACTTCCTACTCTGGAAACACCATATATTTT
TRBJ2-2 TRBV7-9 14 NA NA CASSLYSNTGELFF TGTGCCAGCAGCTTATACTCGAACACCGGGGAGCTGTTTTTT
TRBJ2-3 TRBV4-3 13 NA NA CASRPSGSDTQYF TGCGCCAGCAGACCATCGGGGTCAGATACGCAGTATTTT
TRBJ2-2 TRBV28 14 NA NA CASSGDWNTGELFF TGTGCCAGCAGTGGGGACTGGAACACCGGGGAGCTGTTTTTT
TRBJ2-2 TRBV29-1 18 TRBD2 NA CSVEDPLTSGMGTGELFF TGCAGCGTTGAAGATCCTTTGACTAGCGGGATGGGCACCGGGGAGCTGTTTTTT
TRBJ1-2 TRBV5-8 15 TRBD1 NA CASSLTRQGDYGYTF TGTGCCAGCAGCCTCACTAGACAGGGGGACTATGGCTACACCTTC
TRBJ1-5 TRBV19 14 TRBD1 NA CASSIRGQGQPQHF TGTGCCAGTAGTATTAGGGGGCAAGGGCAGCCCCAGCATTTT
TRBJ1-1 TRBV5-5 16 NA NA CASSLAGIWGSTEAFF TGTGCCAGCAGCTTGGCCGGGATCTGGGGAAGCACTGAAGCTTTCTTT
TRBJ2-5 TRBV5-1 14 NA NA CASSLEDGGETQYF TGCGCCAGCAGCTTGGAGGACGGGGGAGAGACCCAGTACTTC
TRBJ2-2 TRBV5-1 14 TRBD1 NA CASSPGQGPGELFF TGCGCCAGCAGCCCGGGACAGGGGCCCGGGGAGCTGTTTTTT
TRBJ1-1 TRBV6-2/TRBV6-3 13 NA NA CASSAGGNTEAFF TGTGCCAGCAGTGCGGGCGGGAACACTGAAGCTTTCTTT
TRBJ1-2 TRBV10-2 14 TRBD1 NA CASTSDRGLGGYTF TGCGCCAGCACTTCTGACAGGGGCCTAGGTGGCTACACCTTC
TRBJ1-1 TRBV29-1 13 NA NA CSASTGIRTEAFF TGCAGCGCTTCAACAGGGATACGCACTGAAGCTTTCTTT
TRBJ2-5 TRBV6-5 13 NA once CASSSHRAETQYF TGTGCCAGCAGCTCACACAGGGCTGAGACCCAGTACTTC
TRBJ1-1 TRBV11-3 13 NA NA CASSVTDSTEAFF TGTGCCAGCAGCGTTACTGACAGCACTGAAGCTTTCTTT
TRBJ1-4 TRBV5-1 14 NA NA CASSLERGGEKLFF TGCGCCAGCAGCTTGGAAAGGGGTGGAGAAAAACTGTTTTTT
TRBJ2-3 TRBV5-4 17 TRBD2 NA CASSLGTSGMLTDTQYF TGTGCCAGCAGCCTCGGGACTAGCGGGATGTTAACAGATACGCAGTATTTT
TRBJ1-1 TRBV3-1/TRBV3-2 15 TRBD1 NA CASSQAGQRNTEAFF TGTGCCAGCAGCCAGGCGGGACAGAGGAACACTGAAGCTTTCTTT
TRBJ1-5 TRBV4-1 15 TRBD1 NA CASSLRTGDNQPQHF TGCGCCAGCAGCCTAAGGACAGGGGACAATCAGCCCCAGCATTTT
TRBJ2-3 TRBV7-3 15 TRBD1 NA CASSLMGQGTDTQYF TGTGCCAGCAGCTTAATGGGACAGGGTACAGATACGCAGTATTTT
TRBJ2-2 TRBV2 15 TRBD2 NA CASRAKRGNTGELFF TGTGCCAGCAGGGCCAAGCGGGGGAACACCGGGGAGCTGTTTTTT
TRBJ2-3 TRBV19 18 TRBD2 NA CASSIVPGTSGREDTQYF TGTGCCAGTAGTATAGTGCCCGGGACTAGCGGCCGGGAGGATACGCAGTATTTT
TRBJ1-1 TRBV18 15 TRBD1 NA CASSPMRQGNTEAFF TGTGCCAGCTCACCGATGCGACAGGGAAACACTGAAGCTTTCTTT
TRBJ2-3 TRBV30 14 NA NA CAWSAGPRGNTQYF TGTGCCTGGAGCGCCGGCCCCAGGGGAAATACGCAGTATTTT
TRBJ1-1 TRBV28 15 TRBD1 NA CASSLTGARRTEAFF TGTGCCAGCAGTCTTACAGGGGCAAGGAGAACTGAAGCTTTCTTT
TRBJ2-1 TRBV5-1 16 TRBD2 NA CASLPTSGSVYNEQFF TGCGCCAGCCTCCCAACCAGCGGGAGCGTATACAATGAGCAGTTCTTC
TRBJ2-1 TRBV2 13 NA NA CASKRDTYNEQFF TGTGCCAGCAAAAGGGACACGTACAATGAGCAGTTCTTC
TRBJ1-4 TRBV7-6 13 TRBD1 NA CASSLGQAAKLFF TGTGCCAGCAGCTTGGGACAGGCCGCAAAACTGTTTTTT
TRBJ2-3 TRBV15 24 NA NA CATSSPPGGLGADFLAVSTDTQYF TGTGCCACCAGCAGTCCCCCTGGCGGCTTGGGCGCAGACTTTCTAGCAGTTAGCACAGATACGCAGTATTTT
TRBJ1-1 TRBV24-1 11 NA once CATSLGSEAFF TGTGCCACCAGTCTGGGCTCTGAAGCTTTCTTT
TRBJ1-4 TRBV30 15 TRBD1 NA CAWSTKTGGGEKLFF TGTGCCTGGAGTACGAAGACAGGGGGCGGTGAAAAACTGTTTTTT
TRBJ1-2 TRBV19 11 NA NA CATAGAYGYTF TGTGCCACCGCAGGGGCCTATGGCTACACCTTC
TRBJ2-2 TRBV5-1 15 NA NA CASSPLLGNTGELFF TGCGCCAGCAGTCCCCTTCTAGGGAACACCGGGGAGCTGTTTTTT
TRBJ2-3 TRBV2 15 NA NA CASKRTGVTRDTQYF TGTGCCAGTAAGAGAACAGGAGTCACACGGGATACGCAGTATTTT
TRBJ2-3 TRBV14 17 TRBD2 NA CASSQDWSLAATDTQYF TGTGCCAGCAGCCAAGATTGGTCACTAGCGGCCACAGATACGCAGTATTTT
TRBJ1-2 TRBV9 14 TRBD1 NA CASSPEDRVYGYTF TGTGCCAGCAGCCCCGAAGACAGGGTCTATGGCTACACCTTC
TRBJ2-7 TRBV5-1 16 NA NA CASSLGAGPSSYEQYF TGCGCCAGCAGCTTGGGGGCGGGTCCGAGCTCCTACGAGCAGTACTTC
TRBJ1-1 TRBV11-1 14 NA once CASSLAGANTEAFF TGTGCCAGCAGCTTAGCGGGGGCGAACACTGAAGCTTTCTTT